The rows below give T cell receptor beta chains drawn from one sample of a study of shared clonotypes between healthy human individuals. Profiling relied on immunoSEQ multiplex PCR, and the TCRdb table lists in-frame clones only, not all of them. Of around 2.1 million clones in the sample, almost 96% were seen once. Sequencing input: naive CD4+ T cells sorted from blood. These TCRs come from a man aged 18 to 29 in good health. The CDR3 runs from the conserved cysteine through the conserved F or W. Fields, in order: V gene, clone size, D gene, J gene, CDR3 protein, CDR3 DNA. D genes are given only for firm matches. Expanded clones get a size class; other rows say once, few or many, or leave the size out.

v_call: TRBV7-2
clone_size: .
d_call: TRBD1
j_call: TRBJ2-5
cdr3_aa: CASSVMSIGTAQETQYF
cdr3_nt: TGTGCCAGCAGCGTTATGTCGATCGGGACAGCCCAAGAGACCCAGTACTTC

v_call: TRBV18
clone_size: .
d_call: .
j_call: TRBJ2-4
cdr3_aa: CASSPGLAKNIQYF
cdr3_nt: TGTGCCAGCTCACCAGGGCTAGCCAAAAACATTCAGTACTTC

v_call: TRBV2
clone_size: few
d_call: .
j_call: TRBJ1-6
cdr3_aa: CASRPNNSPLHF
cdr3_nt: TGTGCCAGCAGGCCAAATAATTCACCCCTCCACTTT

v_call: TRBV7-9
clone_size: .
d_call: .
j_call: TRBJ1-1
cdr3_aa: CASSQVRWGQAITEAFF
cdr3_nt: TGTGCCAGCAGCCAAGTTCGTTGGGGGCAGGCTATCACTGAAGCTTTCTTT

v_call: TRBV5-1
clone_size: .
d_call: .
j_call: TRBJ1-2
cdr3_aa: CASSLPNYGYTF
cdr3_nt: TGCGCCAGCAGCTTACCGAACTATGGCTACACCTTC

v_call: TRBV30
clone_size: .
d_call: .
j_call: TRBJ2-2
cdr3_aa: CAWSVRRGGELFF
cdr3_nt: TGTGCCTGGAGTGTACGCAGGGGTGGGGAGCTGTTTTTT

v_call: TRBV21-1
clone_size: .
d_call: .
j_call: TRBJ2-5
cdr3_aa: CASSKTTSPGETQYF
cdr3_nt: TGTGCCAGCAGCAAAACGACTAGCCCTGGGGAGACCCAGTACTTC

v_call: TRBV5-1
clone_size: .
d_call: .
j_call: TRBJ2-7
cdr3_aa: CASSFLDEGYEQYF
cdr3_nt: TGCGCCAGCAGCTTCCTGGACGAGGGCTACGAGCAGTACTTC

v_call: TRBV28
clone_size: .
d_call: TRBD1
j_call: TRBJ2-7
cdr3_aa: CASSLLTGFHEQYF
cdr3_nt: TGTGCCAGCAGTTTACTGACAGGGTTCCACGAGCAGTACTTC

v_call: TRBV6-1
clone_size: .
d_call: .
j_call: TRBJ2-1
cdr3_aa: CASSEARRESYNEQFF
cdr3_nt: TGTGCCAGCAGTGAAGCTCGCAGGGAATCCTACAATGAGCAGTTCTTC

v_call: TRBV7-6
clone_size: .
d_call: TRBD1
j_call: TRBJ1-5
cdr3_aa: CASSLGQGGDQPQHF
cdr3_nt: TGTGCCAGCAGCTTAGGACAGGGTGGGGATCAGCCCCAGCATTTT

v_call: TRBV14
clone_size: .
d_call: .
j_call: TRBJ1-4
cdr3_aa: CASSQERGGKLFF
cdr3_nt: TGTGCCAGCAGCCAAGAAAGGGGAGGTAAACTGTTTTTT

v_call: TRBV4-1
clone_size: .
d_call: .
j_call: TRBJ1-4
cdr3_aa: CASSHPPREKLFF
cdr3_nt: TGCGCCAGCAGCCACCCCCCACGCGAAAAACTGTTTTTT

v_call: TRBV4-3
clone_size: .
d_call: .
j_call: TRBJ2-3
cdr3_aa: CASSQDLGRGGWDTQYF
cdr3_nt: TGCGCCAGCAGCCAAGATCTCGGCAGGGGGGGTTGGGATACGCAGTATTTT

v_call: TRBV30
clone_size: few
d_call: .
j_call: TRBJ1-2
cdr3_aa: CAWSLNYGYTF
cdr3_nt: TGTGCCTGGAGTCTTAACTATGGCTACACCTTC

v_call: TRBV5-1
clone_size: .
d_call: .
j_call: TRBJ1-4
cdr3_aa: CASSLERGDEKLFF
cdr3_nt: TGCGCCAGCAGCTTAGAGAGGGGAGATGAAAAACTGTTTTTT

v_call: TRBV9
clone_size: .
d_call: TRBD2
j_call: TRBJ2-1
cdr3_aa: CASSVAQPSGGFEQFF
cdr3_nt: TGTGCCAGCAGCGTAGCTCAGCCTAGCGGGGGGTTTGAGCAGTTCTTC